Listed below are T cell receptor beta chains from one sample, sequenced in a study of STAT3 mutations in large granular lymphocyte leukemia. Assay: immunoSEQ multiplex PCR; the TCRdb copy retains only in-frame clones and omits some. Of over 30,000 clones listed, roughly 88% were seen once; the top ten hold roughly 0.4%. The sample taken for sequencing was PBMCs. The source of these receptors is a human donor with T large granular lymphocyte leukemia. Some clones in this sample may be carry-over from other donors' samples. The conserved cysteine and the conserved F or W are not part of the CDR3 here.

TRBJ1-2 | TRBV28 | ASLRAEEGDDGYT
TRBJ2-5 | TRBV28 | ASSNPRDRGSETQY
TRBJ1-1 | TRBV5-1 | ASSSEPRGTEAF
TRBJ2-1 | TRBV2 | ASTTDRYNEQF
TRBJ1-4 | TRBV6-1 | ASSPDRVKLF
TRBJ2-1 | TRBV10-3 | AISEGRGNEQF
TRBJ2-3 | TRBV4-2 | ASSQASGSGGLNTQY
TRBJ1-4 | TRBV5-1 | ASSSTGAPNEKLF
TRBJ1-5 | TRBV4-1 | ASSQDPGTGTSGNQPQH
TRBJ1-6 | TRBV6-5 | ASTPSGGINSPLH
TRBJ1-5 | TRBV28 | ASSFRGGMSQPQH
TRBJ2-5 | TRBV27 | ASSTWDYLRSRQETQY
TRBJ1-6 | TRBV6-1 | ASKRSGTGAGTLH
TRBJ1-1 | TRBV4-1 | ASSRQESSNTEAF
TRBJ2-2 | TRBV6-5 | ATRGGLEAGELF
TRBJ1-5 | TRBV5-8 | ASSLDRAGNQPQH
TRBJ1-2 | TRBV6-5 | ASSYDGLQENGYT
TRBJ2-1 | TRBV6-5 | ASRRTGVGAGEQF
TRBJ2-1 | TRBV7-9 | ASSPRGGESEQF
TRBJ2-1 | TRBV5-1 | ASSWSGDEQF
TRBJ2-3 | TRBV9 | ASSVTSGGDTQY
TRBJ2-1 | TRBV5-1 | ASSLSPQGNLNEQF
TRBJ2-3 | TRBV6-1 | ASSKLAGGPDTQY
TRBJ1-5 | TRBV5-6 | ASSLRGFGQPQH
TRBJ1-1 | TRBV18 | ASSPWAGGGHTEAF
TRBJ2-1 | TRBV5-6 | ASSLVVVASYNEQF
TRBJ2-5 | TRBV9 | ASSVGLAEETQY
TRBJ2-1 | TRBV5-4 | ASSQSWGEHEQF
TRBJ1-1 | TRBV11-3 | ASSLSPNTEAF
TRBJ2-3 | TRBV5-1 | ASSLLGGATDTQY
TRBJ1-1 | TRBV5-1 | ASSPALDTEAF
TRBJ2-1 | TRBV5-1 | ASSQLRGVGTHYEQF
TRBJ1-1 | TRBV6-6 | ASSPGNTEAF
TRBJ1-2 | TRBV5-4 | ASSLGGGDHGTNYGYT
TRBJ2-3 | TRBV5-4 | ASSLRFPDTQY
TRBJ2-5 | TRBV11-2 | ASSRPGQGQETQY
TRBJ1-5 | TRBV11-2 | ASSLASDSNQPQH
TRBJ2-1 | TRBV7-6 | ASSWPGGYYNEQF
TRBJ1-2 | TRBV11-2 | ASRPGGGFYGYT
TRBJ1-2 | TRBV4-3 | ASSQDPQGRGQNYGYT
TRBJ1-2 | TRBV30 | AWSVRREYGYT
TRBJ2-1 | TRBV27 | ASSLSGTTYNEQF
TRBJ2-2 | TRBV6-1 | ASSPRTGVAGELF
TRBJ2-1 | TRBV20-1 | SAVYNEQF
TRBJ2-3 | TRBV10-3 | AISDRGAGTDTQY
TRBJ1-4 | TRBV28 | ASSLFGEKLF
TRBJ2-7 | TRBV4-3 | ASSPEISSYEQY
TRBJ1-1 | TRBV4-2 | ASGDATGAPGTEAF
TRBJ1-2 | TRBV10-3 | AISEGGNGYT
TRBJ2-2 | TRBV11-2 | ASSHPGQDHPSNTGELF
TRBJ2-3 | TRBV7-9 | ASSLNQVPHTDTQY
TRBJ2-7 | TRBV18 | ASSRGGGAYEQY
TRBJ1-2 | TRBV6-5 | ASSPRRDRDYGYT
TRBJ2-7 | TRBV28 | ASSPSGQGPYEQY
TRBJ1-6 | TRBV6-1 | ASSEASGTGGSPLH
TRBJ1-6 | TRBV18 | ASSAGTSNSPLH
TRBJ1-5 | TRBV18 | ASSPRGGAGNQPQH